This T cell receptor (beta chain) is from a study of tumor-infiltrating lymphocytes in oesophageal squamous cell carcinoma. This clonotype was counted many times. Germline-derived CDR1 and CDR2 are SNHLY and FYNNEI. CDR3 size: 18 residues. Trimming took 2 bases from V and 7 from J, leaving 25 bases between them. TCRdb used MiXCR to reprocess the PCR reads, holding one entry per CDR3 protein. The sample has fewer than 15,000 distinct CDR3 sequences; approximately 50% are singletons. The receptor was isolated from a male donor with esophageal squamous cell carcinoma. The J gene is TRBJ2-3, the V gene TRBV2, with D possibly matching TRBD2 (7 bases). The sequenced sample consisted of esophageal tumor tissue. In DNA form, the CDR3 reads TGTGCCAGCAGTGAATCTCCGGTTTGGGGGGGCTCTTTGAATACGCAGTATTTT. Encoded protein: CASSESPVWGGSLNTQYF.